This T cell receptor beta chain was identified during a study of blood T cell repertoires in COVID-19. Study-wide context: The United States, Italy and Spain provided the acute and convalescent COVID-19 samples. Nucleic acid was either cDNA or gDNA, and it came from T cells, B-cell-depleted T cells, or PBMCs.

The V and J ends lost 4 bases and 7 bases respectively, with 17 bases between them. This CDR3 contains 14 residues. Looked up from germline, CDR1 is ENHRY and CDR2 is SYGVKD. The assay was immunoSEQ multiplex PCR, and TCRdb's table has in-frame clones only and misses some. There are about 230,000 clones in the sample; roughly 83% occur only once, and approximately 2.6% lies in the top ten. The genes are TRBV10-3 and TRBJ2-7; perhaps TRBD1 as D (6 bases). Sequenced material: peripheral blood. The TCR originated in a woman between 70 and 85 years old with active or convalescent COVID-19. The CDR3 loop is CAISGGQDLGEQYF. DNA of the CDR3: TGTGCCATCAGTGGGGGACAAGACCTGGGAGAGCAGTACTTC.